This entry is about one T cell receptor beta chain. Its antigen is still unknown. Qualities for individual bases were not recorded, and no much larger clone is one base off. This sample is drawn from a study of a mutant IDH1 vaccine in newly diagnosed glioma (dated by TCRdb to about 2021). Background on the whole study: Patients received eight vaccinations in weeks 1, 3, 5, 7, 11, 15, 19 and 23, corresponding to visits V03 through V10. Before enrollment, patients had received standard therapy of radiotherapy alone, temozolomide alone, or radiochemotherapy with temozolomide; most received the combination. Vaccination began 4-6 weeks after radiotherapy alone, or alongside temozolomide cycles in the chemotherapy-containing groups. Peripheral blood was drawn at six visits: V03 (baseline), V05, V07, V10, V12 and V13. For exploratory analyses, longitudinal TCRB deep sequencing was carried out in 25 to 30 treated patients wherever samples were available. Of the approximately 30 treated patients, around 62% were male and around 40% were female, and a mean age of approximately 40 years was recorded.

The time point label here, explained by the study, means: week 11, during vaccination. A 20-mer mutant IDH1 peptide at 300 micrograms in Montanide made up each vaccine dose, which was injected subcutaneously together with topical imiquimod. Donors had newly diagnosed WHO grade 3 or 4 IDH1-mutant astrocytomas with loss of nuclear ATRX. The samples were drawn from NOA16, a multicentre, single-arm, open-label phase I trial in Germany that tested a mutant IDH1 peptide vaccine in humans for the first time. Genomic DNA for TCRB sequencing was isolated from EDTA blood with the DNeasy Blood and Tissue Kit. Study-wide conclusions, independent of this receptor: Availability determined which PBMC samples were chosen for TCRB deep sequencing. Pseudoprogression seemed to be unrelated to changes in the top peripheral T cell clonotypes found by TCRB sequencing. Immune responses induced by the vaccine were seen in around 93% of patients across multiple MHC alleles. The authors noted that analyses of patient blood samples could not be reproduced because of sample limitations.

The library was prepared using the immunoSEQ multiplex PCR assay. Rearranged TCR beta chain sequences were amplified with the hsTCRB Kit following the manufacturer's protocol. TCRB libraries were sequenced on an Illumina MiSeq. The authors processed their data as follows. The proprietary platform of the kit vendor was used for demultiplexing, trimming and gene mapping. TCRdb holds this immuneACCESS table with in-frame rearrangements only. Some clones are missing; in checked studies, unresolved V genes explain under half, and the rest has no known cause. That table supplies the V and J calls and clone size; D and trimming were determined from the DNA. The sample yields fewer than 30,000 clones; around 77% were counted once. The leading ten clones occupy around 8.3% of the sample. Measured from the cysteine to the phenylalanine, the CDR3 is 16 residues long. The entry retains the CDR3 DNA only, 48 bases that are in frame from base 1. V ends up 3 bases short and J 0 bases short, with an unmatched junction base count of 6. CDR1 and CDR2 were assigned from the germline V gene as SGHNT and YENEEA.

The sequence links TRBV11-3 to TRBJ2-3; TRBD2 aligns with 7 central bases. This clonotype was sampled from a woman between 18 and 29 years old with glioma. The starting material was PBMCs, obtained from a glioma patient whose treatment included an IDH1 peptide vaccine. The CDR3 protein is CASSFESSGSTDTQYF. The DNA sequence reads TGTGCCAGCAGCTTCGAATCTAGCGGCAGCACAGATACGCAGTATTTT.